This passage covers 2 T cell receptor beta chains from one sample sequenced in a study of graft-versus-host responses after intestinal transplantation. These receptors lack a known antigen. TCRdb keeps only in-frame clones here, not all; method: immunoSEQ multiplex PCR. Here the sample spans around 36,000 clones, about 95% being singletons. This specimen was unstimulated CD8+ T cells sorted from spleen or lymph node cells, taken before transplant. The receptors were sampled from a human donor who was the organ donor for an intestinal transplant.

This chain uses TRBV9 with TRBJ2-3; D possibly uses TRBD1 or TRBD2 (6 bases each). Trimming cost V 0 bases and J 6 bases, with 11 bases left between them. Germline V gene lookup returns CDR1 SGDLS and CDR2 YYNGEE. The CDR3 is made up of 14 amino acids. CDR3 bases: TGTGCCAGCAGCGTAGCGGGGGCAGGGGATACGCAGTATTTT. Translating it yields CASSVAGAGDTQYF.

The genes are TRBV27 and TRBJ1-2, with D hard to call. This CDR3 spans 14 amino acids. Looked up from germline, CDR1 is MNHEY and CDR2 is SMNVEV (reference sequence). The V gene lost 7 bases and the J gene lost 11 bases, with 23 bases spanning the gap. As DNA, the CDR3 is TGTGCCAGCACCCTCGTAGAGGCTATTGGTTCTTACACCTTC. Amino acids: CASTLVEAIGSYTF.